One sample yielded the 31 T cell receptor beta chains listed below, sequenced in a study of shared clonotypes between healthy human individuals. The method was immunoSEQ multiplex PCR; TCRdb's version includes in-frame clones alone and lacks a portion of them. This sample has 2,500,000 or so clones, with roughly 93% found just once. The source material was naive CD4+ T cells from PBMCs. The subset was: CD45RA+ positively selected. Receptors originate from a man between 18 and 35 years old in good health. Some clones in this sample may be carry-over from other donors' samples.

This clone was detected only a few times. The chain is built from TRBV9 and TRBJ1-1, with 9 bases lining up with TRBD1. This CDR3 has 17 residues. Germline V gene sequence: CDR1 SGDLS, CDR2 YYNGEE. V gave up 7 bases and J gave up 1 base; unmatched junction bases: 14. This CDR3 reads CASSPTSQGAWNTEAFF. CDR3 nucleotides: TGTGCCAGCTCCCCAACGTCACAGGGGGCTTGGAACACTGAAGCTTTCTTT.

The chain couples TRBV5-6 to TRBJ1-5, with 10 positions matching TRBD1. With V trimmed by 4 bases and J by 8 bases, 9 bases remained unmatched. Germline V CDR1 and CDR2: SGHDT, YYEEEE. The CDR3 contains 15 residues. DNA for the CDR3: TGTGCCAGCAGCCGACAGGGGGCGCGTAGTAAGCCCCAGCATTTT. Protein product: CASSRQGARSKPQHF. The full variable domain, in which reference TRBV5-6 and TRBJ1-5 provide the parts outside the CDR3, is DAGVTQSPTHLIKTRGQQVTLRCSPKSGHDTVSWYQQALGQGPQFIFQYYEEEERQRGNFPDRFSGHQFPNYSSELNVNALLLGDSALYLCASSRQGARSKPQHFGDGTRLSIL.

With respect to this clone: The sample contains more than one DNA sequence encoding this CDR3. V is TRBV18 and J is TRBJ2-7; 8 bases are shared with TRBD1. The CDR3 has 14 residues. Per germline, CDR1 KGHSH and CDR2 LQKENI. Trimming took 3 bases from V and 3 from J; bases not matched to a gene: 4. CDR3 in DNA: TGTGCCAGCTCACCGGGACAGGCCAACTACGAGCAGTACTTC. Translating gives CASSPGQANYEQYF.

The chain carries TRBV27 and TRBJ2-1, with 8 bases that match TRBD2. The CDR3 runs 14 residues. Germline trimming cut 7 bases from V and 6 bases from J; bases unmatched to any gene: 8. The germline V gene has CDR1 MNHEY and CDR2 SMNVEV (reference sequence). The CDR3 DNA is TGTGCCAGCACCAAGCGGGAGTGGGTCAATGAGCAGTTCTTC. This codes for CASTKREWVNEQFF.

The chain combines TRBV19 with TRBJ1-5; a possible D gene is TRBD1 (5 bases). V gave up 5 bases and J gave up 6 bases, with 14 bases separating them. This CDR3 comprises 14 residues. Germline assignment: CDR1 LNHDA and CDR2 SQIVND (reference sequence). The chain's CDR3 is CASSERQGAQPQHF. CDR3 coding DNA: TGTGCCAGTAGTGAGCGGCAGGGAGCTCAGCCCCAGCATTTT. The full variable domain, rest sourced from reference TRBV19 and TRBJ1-5, is DGGITQSPKYLFRKEGQNVTLSCEQNLNHDAMYWYRQDPGQGLRLIYYSQIVNDFQKGDIAEGYSVSREKKESFPLTVTSAQKNPTAFYLCASSERQGAQPQHFGDGTRLSIL.

The rearrangement joins TRBV7-2 to TRBJ1-1; D is possibly TRBD1 (5 bases). CDR1 and CDR2 from the germline V gene are SGHTA and FQGNSA. The V end lost 0 bases, the J end lost 6 bases, and 8 bases lay between the germline ends. The CDR3 length is 13 residues. The CDR3 region has the DNA TGTGCCAGCAGCTTAGCCAGGGATGCTGAAGCTTTCTTT. It is translated as CASSLARDAEAFF.

Here the CDR3 DNA reads TGTGCCAGCAGCGTAGGTGCGGGGGAGCAGTACTTC. It specifies CASSVGAGEQYF. The chain has TRBV9 and TRBJ2-7; possible D gene TRBD2, 6 bases. Germline assignment: CDR1 SGDLS and CDR2 YYNGEE. V shed 0 bases and J shed 7 bases, with 8 bases lying between them. CDR3 size: 12 residues.

CDR3 in amino acids: CASSFLSGTYEQYF. In DNA form, the CDR3 reads TGTGCCAGCAGCTTCCTTAGCGGGACCTACGAGCAGTACTTC. This sequence joins TRBV7-9 and TRBJ2-7, with TRBD2 identical over 8 bases. The CDR3 totals 14 residues. Germline lookup yields CDR1 SEHNR and CDR2 FQNEAQ (reference sequence). Losses at the gene ends were 3 bases for V and 2 bases for J; bases not matched to a gene: 3.

Remarks on this clone: Given a much more abundant clone one base away, this may be a read error. Other nucleotide sequences from this sample produce the same CDR3. The chain links TRBV7-9 to TRBJ1-1, with 9 bases identical to TRBD1. Germline CDR1 and CDR2: SEHNR and FQNEAQ (reference sequence). This CDR3 is 14 amino acids long. The chain's CDR3 is CASQLTGGITEAFF. The DNA of the CDR3 is TGTGCCAGCCAGTTAACAGGGGGCATCACTGAAGCTTTTTTT.

The chain has TRBV5-1 and TRBJ2-5; D tentatively fits TRBD1 or TRBD2 (5 bases each). The V gene lost 0 bases and the J gene lost 5 bases, with 17 bases spanning the gap. The CDR3 loop spans 16 amino acids. Germline loops: CDR1 SGHRS, CDR2 YFSETQ. Here the CDR3 DNA reads TGCGCCAGCAGCTTGGCGGGGACCACAAGTGCGGAGACCCAGTACTTC. This translates into CASSLAGTTSAETQYF. The variable domain in full, completed from reference TRBV5-1 and TRBJ2-5, reads KAGVTQTPRYLIKTRGQQVTLSCSPISGHRSVSWYQQTPGQGLQFLFEYFSETQRNKGNFPGRFSGRQFSNSRSEMNVSTLELGDSALYLCASSLAGTTSAETQYFGPGTRLLVL.

V gene TRBV9 combines with J gene TRBJ2-7; 12 bases agree with TRBD2. The CDR3 spans 17 residues. The V gene's germline CDR1 is SGDLS and CDR2 YYNGEE. With V trimmed by 0 bases and J by 8 bases, 12 bases remained unmatched. Written as DNA, the CDR3 is TGTGCCAGCAGCGTAGATCCTAGCGGGAGGGCCGGCCAGAAGCAGTACTTC. It specifies CASSVDPSGRAGQKQYF. The complete variable domain, with remaining parts taken from reference TRBV9 and TRBJ2-7, reads DSGVTQTPKHLITATGQRVTLRCSPRSGDLSVYWYQQSLDQGLQFLIQYYNGEERAKGNILERFSAQQFPDLHSELNLSSLELGDSALYFCASSVDPSGRAGQKQYFGPGTRLTVT.

V and J are TRBV5-1 and TRBJ2-7; 9 nucleotides match TRBD2. CDR3 length: 12 residues. The trim removed 5 bases at V and 3 bases at J, leaving 0 bases unmatched. Per the germline V gene, CDR1 is SGHRS and CDR2 is YFSETQ. In nucleotides, the CDR3 is TGCGCCAGCAGACTAGCGGGCTACGAGCAGTACTTC. It encodes CASRLAGYEQYF.

The CDR3 region is CASSLGGGGLLGETQYF. CDR3 nucleotide sequence: TGTGCCAGCAGCTTGGGTGGCGGGGGGCTATTGGGAGAGACCCAGTACTTC. The V call is TRBV5-4, the J call TRBJ2-5, with TRBD2 identical over 8 bases. Germline V CDR1 and CDR2: SGHNT, YYREEE (reference sequence). V lost 0 bases and J lost 4; bases outside the gene matches: 11. The CDR3 is 17 amino acids.

The gene calls are TRBV18 and TRBJ2-2; weak D call: TRBD1 (6 bases). From germline, CDR1 is KGHSH and CDR2 LQKENI. This CDR3 is built from 16 residues. V lost 4 bases and J lost 0, with 12 bases in between. CDR3 amino acids: CASSRYGTSNTGELFF. DNA for the CDR3: TGTGCCAGCTCACGGTATGGGACATCGAACACCGGGGAGCTGTTTTTT.

As concerns this clone: The same CDR3 can be traced to other DNA sequences in this sample. DNA for the CDR3: TGTGCCAGCAGCCTCGTCAGTGAGCAGTTCTTC. Translation gives CASSLVSEQFF. The chain recombines TRBV7-9 with TRBJ2-1, with D unclear. Trimming stripped 5 bases from V and 9 bases from J, with 8 bases between. CDR1 is SEHNR and CDR2 is FQNEAQ in the germline V gene (reference sequence). The CDR3 has 11 residues.

The V gene is TRBV5-4, the J gene TRBJ1-2; TRBD1 is a possible D gene (5 bases). CDR3 length: 13 residues. V lost 4 bases and J 2 bases, leaving 9 bases between the germline ends. Germline loops: CDR1 SGHNT, CDR2 YYREEE (reference sequence). The CDR3 loop reads CASSLGPNYGYTF. CDR3 bases: TGTGCCAGCAGCCTGGGACCGAACTATGGCTACACCTTC.

This chain uses TRBV7-9 with TRBJ2-7; D unresolved. The V end lost 1 base, the J end lost 7 bases, and 11 bases lay between the germline ends. CDR3 length: 13 amino acids. From germline, CDR1 is SEHNR and CDR2 FQNEAQ (reference sequence). CDR3 sequence: CASSLDHVSEQYF. CDR3 DNA sequence: TGTGCCAGCAGCTTAGATCACGTTTCTGAGCAGTACTTC. Using reference TRBV7-9 and TRBJ2-7 for the parts outside the CDR3, the full variable domain is DTGVSQNPRHKITKRGQNVTFRCDPISEHNRLYWYRQTLGQGPEFLTYFQNEAQLEKSRLLSDRFSAERPKGSFSTLEIQRTEQGDSAMYLCASSLDHVSEQYFGPGTRLTVT.

This CDR3 is CASSQSGEDGYTF. The CDR3 DNA follows: TGTGCCAGCTCACAATCAGGGGAGGATGGCTACACCTTC. The chain has TRBV18 and TRBJ1-2; D is possibly TRBD1 (6 bases). This CDR3 has 13 residues. Germline-derived CDR1 and CDR2 are KGHSH and LQKENI. Deletions cut 4 bases from V and 6 bases from J, with 12 bases between.

The V call is TRBV5-1, the J call TRBJ1-1; D not certain. This CDR3 has 14 residues. Germline V CDR1 and CDR2: SGHRS, YFSETQ. Trimming took 2 bases from V and 3 from J, leaving 11 bases between them. CDR3 region: CASSFDSPYTEAFF. DNA for the CDR3: TGCGCCAGCAGCTTCGACTCCCCCTACACTGAAGCTTTCTTT.

The V call is TRBV25-1, the J call TRBJ1-2; D call uncertain. This CDR3 has 16 residues. Between the trimmed V and J ends, which lost 3 bases and 4 bases, there was a span of 18 bases. Germline V CDR1 and CDR2: MGHDK, SYGVNS. The CDR3 sequence is CASSDSRRGMSYGYTF. The CDR3, as DNA: TGTGCCAGCAGTGATAGTCGTCGGGGAATGAGCTATGGCTACACCTTC.

This clone was counted once. The chain uses TRBV2 and TRBJ2-1, with unresolved D. Germline values: CDR1 SNHLY, CDR2 FYNNEI. The CDR3 is 12 amino acids. Between the trimmed V and J ends, which lost 2 bases and 10 bases, there was a span of 9 bases. DNA of the CDR3: TGTGCCAGCAGTGAAAGGCCCTCCGAGCAGTTCTTC. Amino acid sequence: CASSERPSEQFF.

This clone was observed a handful of times. This chain joins TRBV18 and TRBJ2-3, with 7 bases identical to TRBD1. CDR3 length: 14 amino acids. Unmatched junction bases numbered 7, after V lost 4 bases and J lost 6 bases. Germline CDR1 KGHSH, CDR2 LQKENI. The CDR3 DNA sequence: TGTGCCAGCTCACTCACAGGGACAGCGGATACGCAGTATTTT. It is translated as CASSLTGTADTQYF. The full variable domain, completed using reference TRBV18 and TRBJ2-3, is NAGVMQNPRHLVRRRGQEARLRCSPMKGHSHVYWYRQLPEEGLKFMVYLQKENIIDESGMPKERFSAEFPKEGPSILRIQQVVRGDSAAYFCASSLTGTADTQYFGPGTRLTVL.

The J gene is TRBJ1-3, the V gene TRBV28; D uncertain. CDR3 length equals 12 residues. Per germline, CDR1 MDHEN and CDR2 SYDVKM. V was trimmed by 11 bases and J by 0 bases, leaving 8 bases between them. DNA of the CDR3: TGTGCCGTTCGGTCCTCTGGAAACACCATATATTTT. This gives the protein CAVRSSGNTIYF. The whole variable domain, filled in from reference TRBV28 and TRBJ1-3, reads DVKVTQSSRYLVKRTGEKVFLECVQDMDHENMFWYRQDPGLGLRLIYFSYDVKMKEKGDIPEGYSVSREKKERFSLILESASTNQTSMYLCAVRSSGNTIYFGEGSWLTVV.

The chain joins TRBV19 to TRBJ1-1; 12 positions agree with TRBD1. This CDR3 region has 17 residues. V shed 3 bases, J shed 4 bases, and the junction held 9 bases outside the gene matches. From germline, CDR1 is LNHDA and CDR2 SQIVND (reference sequence). The CDR3 protein is CASSMGQGAPRGTEAFF. CDR3 bases: TGTGCCAGTAGTATGGGACAGGGGGCGCCCCGTGGCACTGAAGCTTTCTTT.

This clone came up a few times. J is TRBJ1-1 and V is TRBV28; D is undetermined. CDR1 and CDR2 (germline): MDHEN, SYDVKM. V dropped 4 bases and J dropped 10 bases, with 19 bases sitting between them. This CDR3 comprises 14 residues. In DNA form, the CDR3 reads TGTGCCAGCAGTTCCTCCGGGTCCATCTTTGGAGCTTTCTTT. Encoded protein: CASSSSGSIFGAFF.

DNA for the CDR3: TGCGCCAGCAGCTTGGGGACAGGGGGCGCGCAAACCGGGGAGCTGTTTTTT. The encoded protein is CASSLGTGGAQTGELFF. This chain joins TRBV5-1 and TRBJ2-2, with 11 bases matching TRBD1. The length of the CDR3 is 17 residues. Trimming at V came to 0 bases and at J to 5 bases, leaving 6 bases not matched to a gene. Per germline, CDR1 SGHRS and CDR2 YFSETQ.

On this clone itself: The junction differs from germline at one of its ends, possibly a read error. This chain uses TRBV11-3 with TRBJ2-7, with 8 bases identical to TRBD2. CDR3 length: 11 residues. Germline loops: CDR1 SGHNT, CDR2 YENEEA. The DNA for the CDR3 is TGTGCCAGCAGCTTGATGCGGGAGGTGTGCTTC. This gives the protein CASSLMREVCF.

V and J are TRBV5-1 and TRBJ1-2; D gene ambiguous. CDR1 is SGHRS, CDR2 YFSETQ, per germline. This CDR3 comprises 16 residues. Trimming took 0 bases from V and 1 from J, leaving 13 bases between them. CDR3 residues: CASSLGAGSVNYGYTF. The CDR3 DNA sequence: TGCGCCAGCAGCTTGGGGGCCGGGAGCGTTAACTATGGCTACACCTTC. The variable domain in full, completed from reference TRBV5-1 and TRBJ1-2, reads KAGVTQTPRYLIKTRGQQVTLSCSPISGHRSVSWYQQTPGQGLQFLFEYFSETQRNKGNFPGRFSGRQFSNSRSEMNVSTLELGDSALYLCASSLGAGSVNYGYTFGSGTRLTVV.

V is TRBV6-4 and J is TRBJ2-5; D unresolved. The germline gives CDR1 MRHNA, CDR2 SNTAGT. The CDR3 is 13 residues long. V lost 4 bases, J lost 5 bases, and 11 bases lay in between. Written as DNA, the CDR3 is TGTGCCAGCAGTGGGGGTCTGGGGGAGACCCAGTACTTC. It encodes CASSGGLGETQYF.

The V call is TRBV11-2, the J call TRBJ1-1; possibly TRBD1 for D (6 bases). The CDR3 is 14 residues long. The V and J ends lost 1 base and 4 bases respectively, with 10 bases between them. The germline CDR1 and CDR2 sequences are SGHAT and FQNNGV. CDR3 in DNA: TGTGCCAGCAGCTTAGCAGGGGCGGGCACTGAAGCTTTCTTT. The encoded protein is CASSLAGAGTEAFF.

The chain has TRBV7-3 and TRBJ2-3; TRBD2 agrees at 10 bases. After removal of 0 bases from V and 7 bases from J, the junction contained 19 bases not matched to a gene. The CDR3 has 20 residues. Germline CDR1 and CDR2: SGHTA and FQGTGA. The CDR3 spells CASSLTGRGESGRARYTQYF. The DNA of the CDR3 is TGTGCCAGCAGCTTAACCGGCCGGGGGGAAAGCGGGAGGGCCAGATATACGCAGTATTTT.